This TCR beta chain appears in the sequencing data of a study of blood T cell repertoires in COVID-19. Looking at the study overall: Acute and convalescent COVID-19 samples came from the United States, Italy and Spain. T cells, B-cell-depleted T cells, or PBMCs supplied cDNA or gDNA.

Only in-frame clones appear in the TCRdb table, and some are missing; sequencing was by immunoSEQ multiplex PCR. Of about 310,000 clones detected, around 89% appear once; the ten largest clones hold around 0.98%. Deletions cut 0 bases from V and 6 bases from J, with 6 bases between. CDR3 length: 13 amino acids. Germline-derived CDR1 and CDR2 are SGHNT and YYREEE (reference sequence). The rearrangement uses TRBV5-4 and TRBJ2-2; tentative D call: TRBD2 (5 bases). The source of this sequence is a woman in her forties with COVID-19, enrolled during active disease. The sequenced material came from peripheral blood. The CDR3 region is CASSLEAAGELFF. The CDR3 DNA reads as TGTGCCAGCAGCTTGGAAGCGGCCGGGGAGCTGTTTTTT. The complete variable domain, with remaining parts taken from reference TRBV5-4 and TRBJ2-2, reads ETGVTQSPTHLIKTRGQQVTLRCSSQSGHNTVSWYQQALGQGPQFIFQYYREEENGRGNFPPRFSGLQFPNYSSELNVNALELDDSALYLCASSLEAAGELFFGEGSRLTVL.